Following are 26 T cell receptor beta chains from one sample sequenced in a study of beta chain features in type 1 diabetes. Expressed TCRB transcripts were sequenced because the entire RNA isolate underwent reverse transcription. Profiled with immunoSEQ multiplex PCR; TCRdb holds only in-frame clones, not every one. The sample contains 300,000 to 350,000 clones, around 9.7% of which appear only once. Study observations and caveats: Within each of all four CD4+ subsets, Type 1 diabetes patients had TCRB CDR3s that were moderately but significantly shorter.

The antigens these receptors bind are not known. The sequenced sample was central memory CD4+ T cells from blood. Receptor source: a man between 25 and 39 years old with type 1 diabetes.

The CDR3 DNA follows: TGTGCCAGCTCACCCAAACAGGACTACGAGCAGTACTTC. Translation gives CASSPKQDYEQYF. The gene calls are TRBV18 and TRBJ2-7; tentative D call: TRBD1 (5 bases). The CDR3 totals 13 residues. Germline V gene data show CDR1 as KGHSH and CDR2 as LQKENI. With 3 bases removed from V and 3 bases from J, the gap between germline ends came to 9 bases.

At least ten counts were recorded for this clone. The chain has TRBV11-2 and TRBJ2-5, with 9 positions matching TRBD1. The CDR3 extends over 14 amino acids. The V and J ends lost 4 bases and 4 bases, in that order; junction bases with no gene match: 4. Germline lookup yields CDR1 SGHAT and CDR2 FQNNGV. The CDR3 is CASSSWTGAETQYF. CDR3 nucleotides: TGTGCCAGCAGCTCCTGGACAGGGGCAGAGACCCAGTACTTC.

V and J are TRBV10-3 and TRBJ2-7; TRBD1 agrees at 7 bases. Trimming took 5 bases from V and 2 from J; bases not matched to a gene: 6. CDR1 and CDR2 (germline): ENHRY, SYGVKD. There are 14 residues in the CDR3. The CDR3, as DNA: TGTGCCATCAGTATCGGGACAGAGGCCTACGAGCAGTACTTC. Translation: CAISIGTEAYEQYF.

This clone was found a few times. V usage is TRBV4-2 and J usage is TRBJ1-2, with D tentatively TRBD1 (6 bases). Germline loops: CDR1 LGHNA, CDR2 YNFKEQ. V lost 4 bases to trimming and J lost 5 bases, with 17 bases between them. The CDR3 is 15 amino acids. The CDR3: CASSLTDSSFYGYTF. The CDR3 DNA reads TGTGCCAGCAGCCTAACGGACAGTTCTTTTTATGGCTACACCTTC.

This CDR3 is CASSSQGLRGYTF. Here the CDR3 DNA reads TGTGCCAGCAGTTCACAGGGTTTGCGAGGCTACACCTTC. The chain is built from TRBV6-6 and TRBJ1-2; D may be TRBD1 (6 bases). The CDR3 extends over 13 amino acids. Germline assignment: CDR1 MNHNY and CDR2 SVGAGI (reference sequence). V was pared by 4 bases and J by 8 bases, with 14 bases between.

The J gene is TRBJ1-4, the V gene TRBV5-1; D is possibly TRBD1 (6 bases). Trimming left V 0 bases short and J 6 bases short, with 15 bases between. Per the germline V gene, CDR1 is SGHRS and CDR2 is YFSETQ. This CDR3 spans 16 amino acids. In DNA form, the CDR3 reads TGCGCCAGCAGCTTGGGGGTGACAGGTCTTCATGAAAAACTGTTTTTT. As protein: CASSLGVTGLHEKLFF.

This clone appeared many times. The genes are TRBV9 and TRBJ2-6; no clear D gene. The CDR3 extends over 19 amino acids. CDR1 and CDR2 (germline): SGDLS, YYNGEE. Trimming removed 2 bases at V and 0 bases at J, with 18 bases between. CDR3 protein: CASSVGEREPHSGANVLTF. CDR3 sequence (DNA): TGTGCCAGCAGCGTCGGAGAAAGGGAACCCCACTCTGGGGCCAACGTCCTGACTTTC.

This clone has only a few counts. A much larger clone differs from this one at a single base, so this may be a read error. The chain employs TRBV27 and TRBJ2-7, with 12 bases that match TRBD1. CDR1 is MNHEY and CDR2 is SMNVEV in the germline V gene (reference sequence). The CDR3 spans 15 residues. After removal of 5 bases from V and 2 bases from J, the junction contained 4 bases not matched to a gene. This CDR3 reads CASSAGTGGPYEQYF. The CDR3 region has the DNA TGTGCCAGCAGTGCCGGGACAGGGGGCCCCTACGAGCAGTACTTC.

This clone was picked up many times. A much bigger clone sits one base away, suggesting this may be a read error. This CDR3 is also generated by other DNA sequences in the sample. The CDR3 protein is CASSLQETQYF. The CDR3 DNA is TGTGCCAGCAGCTTACAAGAGACCCAGTACTTC. The gene calls are TRBV5-6 and TRBJ2-5; D call uncertain. V lost 2 bases to trimming and J lost 2 bases, with 1 base between them. Germline CDR1 SGHDT, CDR2 YYEEEE. This CDR3 spans 11 amino acids.

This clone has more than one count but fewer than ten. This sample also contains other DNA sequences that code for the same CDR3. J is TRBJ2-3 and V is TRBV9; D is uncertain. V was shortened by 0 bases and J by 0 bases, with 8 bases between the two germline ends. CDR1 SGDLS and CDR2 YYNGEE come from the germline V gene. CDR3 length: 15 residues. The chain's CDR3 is CASSVAPSSTDTQYF. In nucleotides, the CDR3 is TGTGCCAGCAGCGTAGCGCCCTCTAGCACAGATACGCAGTATTTT.

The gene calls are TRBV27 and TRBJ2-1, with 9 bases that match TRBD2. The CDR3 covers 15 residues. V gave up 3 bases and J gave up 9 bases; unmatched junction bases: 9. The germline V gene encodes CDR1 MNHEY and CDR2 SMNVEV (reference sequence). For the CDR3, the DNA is TGTGCCAGCAGTTTGAAGTCGGTAGCGGGGGCTGAGCAGTTCTTC. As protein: CASSLKSVAGAEQFF.

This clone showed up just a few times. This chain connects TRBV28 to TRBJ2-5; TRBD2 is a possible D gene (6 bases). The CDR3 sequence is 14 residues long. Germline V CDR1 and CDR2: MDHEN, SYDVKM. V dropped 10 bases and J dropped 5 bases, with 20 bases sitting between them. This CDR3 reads CATSVGGTGETQYF. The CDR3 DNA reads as TGTGCCACCTCCGTTGGCGGGACGGGGGAGACCCAGTACTTC.

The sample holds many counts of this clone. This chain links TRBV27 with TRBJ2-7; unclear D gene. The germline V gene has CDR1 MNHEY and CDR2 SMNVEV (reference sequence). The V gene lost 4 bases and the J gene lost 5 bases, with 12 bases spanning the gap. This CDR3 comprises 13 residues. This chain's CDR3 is CASSWSPWDEQYF. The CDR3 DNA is TGTGCCAGCAGTTGGTCCCCGTGGGACGAGCAGTACTTC.

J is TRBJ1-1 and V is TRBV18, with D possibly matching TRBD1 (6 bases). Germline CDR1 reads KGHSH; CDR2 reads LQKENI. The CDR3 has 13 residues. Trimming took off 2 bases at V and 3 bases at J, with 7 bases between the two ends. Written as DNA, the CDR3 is TGTGCCAGCTCACCAAGGACAGACACTGAAGCTTTCTTT. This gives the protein CASSPRTDTEAFF.

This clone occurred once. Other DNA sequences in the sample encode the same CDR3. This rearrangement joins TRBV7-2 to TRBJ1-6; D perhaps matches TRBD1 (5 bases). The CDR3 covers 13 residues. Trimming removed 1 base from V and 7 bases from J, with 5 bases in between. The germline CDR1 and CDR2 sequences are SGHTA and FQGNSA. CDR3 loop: CASSLGGNSPLHF. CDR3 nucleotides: TGTGCCAGCAGCTTAGGGGGGAATTCACCCCTCCACTTT.

This CDR3 reads CASSPRTSGGTQYF. In DNA, the CDR3 is TGTGCCAGCAGCCCTAGGACTAGCGGGGGGACCCAGTACTTC. V gene TRBV7-2 combines with J gene TRBJ2-5; TRBD2 matches 13 bases. Losses at the gene ends were 5 bases for V and 7 bases for J; bases not matched to a gene: 4. CDR1 is SGHTA, CDR2 FQGNSA, per germline. CDR3 length: 14 amino acids.

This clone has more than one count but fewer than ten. DNA of the CDR3: TGTGCCACCAGCAGACTACAGGGGCGAACTGAAGCTTTCTTT. Translation gives CATSRLQGRTEAFF. This chain links TRBV15 with TRBJ1-1, with 7 nucleotides matching TRBD1. Trimming took 2 bases from V and 5 from J; bases not matched to a gene: 5. The CDR3 is made up of 14 amino acids. Germline V gene lookup returns CDR1 LNHNV and CDR2 YYDKDF (reference sequence).

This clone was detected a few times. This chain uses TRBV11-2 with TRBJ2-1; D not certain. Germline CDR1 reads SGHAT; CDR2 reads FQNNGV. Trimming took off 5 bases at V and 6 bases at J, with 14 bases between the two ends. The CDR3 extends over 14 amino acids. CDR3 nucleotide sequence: TGTGCCAGCAGCCCAGGTCGGGTAGGCAATGAGCAGTTCTTC. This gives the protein CASSPGRVGNEQFF.

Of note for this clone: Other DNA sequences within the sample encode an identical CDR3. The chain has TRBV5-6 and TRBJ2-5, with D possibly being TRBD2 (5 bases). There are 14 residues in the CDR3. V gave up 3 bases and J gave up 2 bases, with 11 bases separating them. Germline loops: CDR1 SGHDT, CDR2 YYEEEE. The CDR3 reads CASSSLTSQETQYF. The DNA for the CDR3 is TGTGCCAGCAGCTCCCTTACTAGTCAAGAGACCCAGTACTTC.

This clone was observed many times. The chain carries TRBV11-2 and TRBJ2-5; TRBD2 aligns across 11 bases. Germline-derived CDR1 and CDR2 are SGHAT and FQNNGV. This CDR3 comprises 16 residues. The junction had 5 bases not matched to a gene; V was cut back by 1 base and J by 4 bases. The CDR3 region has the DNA TGTGCCAGCAGCTTAGCAGGCACTAGCGGGGGAGAGACCCAGTACTTC. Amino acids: CASSLAGTSGGETQYF.

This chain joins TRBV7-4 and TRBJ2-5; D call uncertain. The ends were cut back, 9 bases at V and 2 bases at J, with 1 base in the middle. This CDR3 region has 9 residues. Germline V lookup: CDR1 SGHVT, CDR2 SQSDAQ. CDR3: CARQETQYF. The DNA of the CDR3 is TGTGCCAGGCAAGAGACCCAGTACTTC.

DNA for the CDR3: TGCGCCAGCAGCTTGGGGTTGGAGTTCAATGAGCAGTTCTTC. Its protein product is CASSLGLEFNEQFF. This chain uses TRBV5-1 with TRBJ2-1; no definite D call. Germline assignment: CDR1 SGHRS and CDR2 YFSETQ. The V gene lost 0 bases and the J gene lost 6 bases, with 10 bases spanning the gap. The CDR3 sequence is 14 residues long.

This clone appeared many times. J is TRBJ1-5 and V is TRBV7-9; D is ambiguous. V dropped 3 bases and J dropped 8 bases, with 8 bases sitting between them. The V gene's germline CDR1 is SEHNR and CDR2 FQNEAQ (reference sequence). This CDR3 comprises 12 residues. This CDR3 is CASSFSAEPQHF. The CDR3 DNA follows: TGTGCCAGCAGCTTCTCAGCGGAGCCCCAGCATTTT. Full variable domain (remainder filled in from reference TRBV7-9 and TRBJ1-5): DTGVSQNPRHKITKRGQNVTFRCDPISEHNRLYWYRQTLGQGPEFLTYFQNEAQLEKSRLLSDRFSAERPKGSFSTLEIQRTEQGDSAMYLCASSFSAEPQHFGDGTRLSIL.

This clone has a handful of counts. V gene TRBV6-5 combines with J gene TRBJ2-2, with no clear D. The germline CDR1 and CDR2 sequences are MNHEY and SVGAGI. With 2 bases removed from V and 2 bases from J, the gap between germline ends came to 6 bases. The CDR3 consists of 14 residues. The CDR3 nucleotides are TGTGCCAGCAGTTACGACTTCAACACCGGGGAGCTGTTTTTT. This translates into CASSYDFNTGELFF.

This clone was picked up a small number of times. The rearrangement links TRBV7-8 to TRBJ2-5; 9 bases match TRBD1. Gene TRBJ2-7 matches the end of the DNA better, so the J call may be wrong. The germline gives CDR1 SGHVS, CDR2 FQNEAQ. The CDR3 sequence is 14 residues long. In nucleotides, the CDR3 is TGTGCCAGCAGCACCGGACAGGGGAATGACGAGCAGTACTTC. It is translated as CASSTGQGNDEQYF.

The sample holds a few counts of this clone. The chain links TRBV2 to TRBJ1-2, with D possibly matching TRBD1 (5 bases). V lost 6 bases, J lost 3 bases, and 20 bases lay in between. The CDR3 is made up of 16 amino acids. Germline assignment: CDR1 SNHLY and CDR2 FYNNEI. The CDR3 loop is CASSDPTSDRYYGYTF. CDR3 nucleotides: TGTGCCAGCAGCGACCCGACTTCCGACAGATACTATGGCTACACCTTC.